This T cell receptor beta chain comes out of a study of shared clonotypes between healthy human individuals (dated by TCRdb to 2020 to 2021). About the full investigation: The cohort included three men and a couple of women between 18 and 49 years of age. To estimate repertoire size and how much clonotype sharing occurs between individuals, the study deeply sequenced the blood TCR repertoires of 5 or 6 healthy adults. Each donor's leukapheresis produced roughly between roughly 0.85 and 9 billion PBMCs. To increase sequencing depth and limit assay-specific biases, TCR repertoire library preparation and sequencing were carried out by different laboratories using diverse techniques. For each donor, CD4 naive and CD4 memory were each given three plates, CD8 naive was given two plates, and CD8 memory was given one plate. Points the paper makes about the study in general: Rarefaction of sorted-subset datasets indicated incomplete sequencing despite the large sequencing depth. The small number of donors limited the genetic and exposure-history diversity represented. Sampling was restricted to blood, and TCR repertoires in tissues likely differ from the TCR repertoires found in blood. Pairwise subsampling indicated that sequencing depth was expected to affect the degree of clonotype sharing among donors. Compared with non-shared clonotypes, the clonotypes found in all four sorted-subset donors had higher generation probabilities. Naive subsets generally had larger estimated clonotype richness than memory subsets. Across a few donors, about 5.2% of naive CD4, roughly 3.5% of naive CD8, approximately 2.5% of memory CD4, and approximately 0.4% of memory CD8 clonotypes were shared.

Using the deep immunoSEQ assay, multiplex PCR amplified TCR CDR3 regions from genomic DNA. Genomic DNA extracted from each cell subset was distributed evenly over all wells of several immunoSEQ 96-well plates, and each plate served as one replicate. For sorted subsets, roughly 0.2 ug genomic DNA, equal to about 30,000 T cell genomes, was loaded into each replicate PCR. Purified libraries were measured with a Qubit 3.0 fluorometer, size-checked on a Bioanalyzer 2100, and measured again with the KAPA Library Quantification kit. A separate single-read 150-cycle Illumina NextSeq 550 flow cell was used to sequence each immunoSEQ 96-well plate. As for the original processing: Because the immunoSEQ output held only junctional sequences and lacked quality scores, the filtering could not match the filtering applied to full-length reads. Sequences were annotated with PyIR, a Python wrapper for IgBLAST v1.9, and V/J genes and CDR3 were assigned using IMGT germline references. Reads with weak V/J assignments (E-value above 1e-6), missing CDR3, stop codons, out-of-frame junctions, or ambiguous translated residues were removed. V3J clonotypes were defined as sequences sharing an identical inferred V gene, J gene, and CDR3 amino acid sequence. To compute the percentage overlap between repertoires, the number of shared unique clonotypes was divided by the size of the smaller repertoire. RTK rarefaction, the Chao1 estimator, and Recon v2.1 estimates of unobserved clonotypes were used to assess repertoire richness. Generation probabilities were computed with OLGA for all TCRbeta clonotypes obtained by the gDNA method from several donors. Held by TCRdb, this immuneACCESS table contains in-frame sequences only and omits some clones. Under half of the omission traces to an unresolved V gene where checked; the cause of the rest is unknown. That table is the source of V, J and clone size, and D and trimming were worked out from the DNA. This sample is represented by 950,000 to 1,100,000 clones; 65% to 80% of them were singletons. The ten biggest clones cover approximately 1.5% of the sample.

Healthy HIV-negative adults with no recently reported acute infections or vaccinations were included as donors. All donors were Caucasian adults living in Nashville, Tennessee, USA. CD4+ T cells were enriched through magnetic negative selection, after which naive cells were positively selected on CD45RA and the remaining negative fraction served as the memory subset. After blood collection by leukapheresis, PBMCs were isolated using Ficoll-Histopaque density gradient centrifugation and then cryopreserved in the vapor phase of liquid nitrogen. Purity and quantity of every magnetically sorted T cell population were checked by analytical flow cytometry. Genomic DNA was isolated from each sorted fraction and quantified by UV absorbance on a Nanodrop 2000c. In the germline V gene, CDR1 corresponds to SGDLS and CDR2 to YYNGEE. Trimming accounts for 3 bases at V and 7 bases at J, while the number of junction bases matched to no gene is 11. Including cysteine and phenylalanine, the CDR3 has 17 amino acids. The read is trimmed to its CDR3 DNA, 51 bases read in frame from base 1.

As to this clone: Its antigen is not yet known. The sample holds no much larger clone one base away, and base qualities are not on file.

The sequenced sample consisted of memory CD4+ T cells sorted from blood. This specimen's cell subset or site label, interpreted: CD45RA-negative fraction. This sequence originates from a man between 18 and 29 years old in good health. Here the chain combines TRBV9 and TRBJ2-2, with 11 junctional bases fitting TRBD2. The DNA reads as follows: TGTGCCAGCAGCGCTACTAGCGGGAGAGTGAAGGTCGGGGAGCTGTTTTTT. It codes for CASSATSGRVKVGELFF.